The 5 T cell receptor beta chains below come from one sample, sequenced in a study of technical replicates of blood from a handful of donors. Generated by immunoSEQ multiplex PCR, the TCRdb table keeps only in-frame clones and is missing some. The data contain about 73,000 clones, 93% of them singletons. Specimen: T cells isolated from PBMCs. These receptors originate from a human donor in good health.

The chain links TRBV2 to TRBJ1-2; D is possibly TRBD1 (5 bases). V was clipped by 0 bases and J by 7 bases, with 18 bases between them. The CDR3 sequence is 16 residues long. From germline, CDR1 is SNHLY and CDR2 FYNNEI. As DNA, the CDR3 is TGTGCCAGCAGTGAAGCGCGGGGGGTAAAAGCTTCTGGCTACACCTTC. Protein: CASSEARGVKASGYTF. The entire variable domain, with the rest obtained from reference TRBV2 and TRBJ1-2, is as follows: EPEVTQTPSHQVTQMGQEVILRCVPISNHLYFYWYRQILGQKVEFLVSFYNNEISEKSEIFDDQFSVERPDGSNFTLKIRSTKLEDSAMYFCASSEARGVKASGYTFGSGTRLTVV.

The V gene is TRBV15, the J gene TRBJ2-7; TRBD1 agrees at 9 bases. CDR3 size: 19 residues. Germline V gives CDR1 LNHNV, CDR2 YYDKDF (reference sequence). V lost 0 bases and J lost 2; bases outside the gene matches: 14. The CDR3, as DNA: TGTGCCACCAGCAGAGATTTGGGGGGACAGGGAGACCCTACCTACGAGCAGTACTTC. This sequence encodes CATSRDLGGQGDPTYEQYF. The variable domain in full, completed from reference TRBV15 and TRBJ2-7, reads DAMVIQNPRYQVTQFGKPVTLSCSQTLNHNVMYWYQQKSSQAPKLLFHYYDKDFNNEADTPDNFQSRRPNTSFCFLDIRSPGLGDTAMYLCATSRDLGGQGDPTYEQYFGPGTRLTVT.

J is TRBJ2-7 and V is TRBV5-6; D is possibly TRBD2 (5 bases). V lost 3 bases to trimming and J lost 3 bases, with 19 bases between them. Per the germline V gene, CDR1 is SGHDT and CDR2 is YYEEEE. CDR3 length: 16 amino acids. The CDR3 coding sequence is TGTGCCAGCAGCTCTCCCCTCCAGGTCGCGGGCTACGAGCAGTACTTC. Its translation: CASSSPLQVAGYEQYF.

The chain uses TRBV6-1 and TRBJ2-1; 8 bases line up with TRBD2. The CDR3 is 14 amino acids. The germline V gene has CDR1 MNHNS and CDR2 SASEGT. With V trimmed by 6 bases and J by 4 bases, 5 bases remained unmatched. In DNA, the CDR3 is TGTGCCAGCAGACTAGCGGCGGTTTACAATGAGCAGTTCTTC. It specifies CASRLAAVYNEQFF.

This rearrangement joins TRBV2 to TRBJ2-4; D ambiguous. The V end lost 7 bases, the J end lost 0 bases, and 13 bases lay between the germline ends. CDR3 size: 15 residues. Germline CDR1 is SNHLY and CDR2 is FYNNEI. The CDR3 loop is CASKIESVAKNIQYF. The CDR3 DNA reads TGTGCCAGCAAAATTGAAAGCGTAGCCAAAAACATTCAGTACTTC.